This is a list of T cell receptor beta chains from one sample in a study of blood T cell repertoires in COVID-19. Measured with immunoSEQ multiplex PCR; TCRdb has only the in-frame clones, and not every one. The table records some 290,000 clones, over 65% of them present only once. The sequencing sample was made of peripheral blood. The receptors were sampled from a man in his sixties who had recovered from COVID-19. Both conserved end residues are part of each CDR3. The D gene is left open where the match is weak. Rows may omit the clone size; those that give it use once, few, many or a size class.

abundance | j_gene | d_gene | v_gene | CDR3aa | CDR3nt
NA | TRBJ2-3 | TRBD1 | TRBV6-1 | CASSALNEDRGLSDTQYF | TGTGCCAGCAGTGCCCTTAACGAGGACAGGGGTTTATCAGATACGCAGTATTTT
NA | TRBJ2-1 | TRBD1 | TRBV27 | CASSRDRVSNEQFF | TGTGCCAGCAGTCGGGACAGAGTTTCCAATGAGCAGTTCTTC
NA | TRBJ2-3 | TRBD2 | TRBV2 | CASSALAGATDTQYF | TGTGCCAGCAGTGCGCTAGCGGGGGCCACAGATACGCAGTATTTT
NA | TRBJ2-3 | NA | TRBV19 | CASISKAGSTDTQYF | TGTGCCAGTATTTCCAAGGCGGGATCCACAGATACGCAGTATTTT
once | TRBJ2-1 | NA | TRBV12-3/TRBV12-4 | CASSLMRVNEQFF | TGTGCCAGCAGTTTAATGAGGGTGAATGAGCAGTTCTTC
NA | TRBJ2-7 | NA | TRBV5-4 | CASSLLFGGGPTYEQYF | TGTGCCAGCAGCTTGCTCTTCGGCGGGGGCCCTACCTACGAGCAGTACTTC
NA | TRBJ2-1 | TRBD2 | TRBV2 | CASRVGLAETYNEQFF | TGTGCCAGCAGGGTAGGACTAGCGGAGACCTACAATGAGCAGTTCTTC
NA | TRBJ2-5 | TRBD1 | TRBV28 | CASSLGGRGLVETQYF | TGTGCCAGCAGTTTGGGTGGCAGGGGGCTTGTCGAGACCCAGTACTTC
NA | TRBJ2-7 | NA | TRBV29-1 | CSVEAPGEQYF | TGCAGCGTTGAAGCCCCGGGCGAGCAGTACTTC
NA | TRBJ1-6 | NA | TRBV6-5 | CASGAGASPLHF | TGTGCCAGCGGGGCAGGGGCCTCACCCCTCCACTTT
NA | TRBJ1-1 | NA | TRBV18 | CASSPLGSGTEAFF | TGTGCCAGCTCACCACTGGGTTCGGGCACTGAAGCTTTCTTT
NA | TRBJ2-1 | NA | TRBV19 | CASSITPSGNEQFF | TGTGCCAGTAGTATAACCCCCTCGGGCAATGAGCAGTTCTTC
NA | TRBJ1-6 | TRBD1 | TRBV25-1 | CASSEYTGTGVTNSPLHF | TGTGCCAGCAGTGAATATACCGGGACAGGGGTGACGAATTCACCCCTCCACTTT
NA | TRBJ2-1 | NA | TRBV7-8 | CASSLGAVEQFF | TGTGCCAGCAGCTTAGGGGCTGTGGAGCAGTTCTTC
NA | TRBJ2-7 | TRBD1 | TRBV5-4 | CASSLEQGASEQYF | TGTGCCAGCAGCTTGGAACAGGGGGCCAGCGAGCAGTACTTC
NA | TRBJ2-7 | NA | TRBV27 | CASSTNYEQYF | TGTGCCAGCAGTACAAACTACGAGCAGTACTTC
NA | TRBJ2-1 | TRBD1 | TRBV27 | CASSLQGASSSYNEQFF | TGTGCCAGCAGTTTACAGGGGGCCTCGAGCTCCTACAATGAGCAGTTCTTC
few | TRBJ2-1 | TRBD1 | TRBV7-9 | CASRLGGTGFYNEQFF | TGTGCCAGCAGACTTGGTGGGACAGGGTTTTACAATGAGCAGTTCTTC
few | TRBJ2-7 | NA | TRBV4-2 | CASSQDLTSYEQYF | TGTGCCAGCAGCCAAGATCTAACTAGCTACGAGCAGTACTTC
NA | TRBJ2-1 | NA | TRBV7-3 | CASSSRQNEQFF | TGTGCCAGCAGCTCTCGACAGAATGAGCAGTTCTTC
once | TRBJ1-2 | TRBD1 | TRBV4-2 | CASSQGQGTGRNYGYTF | TGTGCCAGCAGCCAAGGACAGGGGACAGGTCGTAACTATGGCTACACCTTC
NA | TRBJ2-2 | NA | TRBV6-1 | CATRENPNTGELFF | TGTGCCACCCGGGAGAACCCGAACACCGGGGAGCTGTTTTTT
few | TRBJ1-1 | NA | TRBV30 | CAYGRGVEAFF | TGTGCCTACGGCCGTGGAGTTGAAGCTTTCTTT
NA | TRBJ2-3 | NA | TRBV5-1 | CASSLDRVPDTQYF | TGCGCCAGCAGCTTGGACAGGGTCCCAGATACGCAGTATTTT
NA | TRBJ1-2 | NA | TRBV15 | CATSRDSLPSYGYTF | TGTGCCACCAGCAGAGATAGTTTGCCGAGCTATGGCTACACCTTC
NA | TRBJ1-1 | TRBD1 | TRBV2 | CASSDRGHTEAFF | TGTGCCAGCAGTGACAGGGGGCACACTGAAGCTTTCTTT
few | TRBJ2-4 | NA | TRBV19 | CASSASGVAKNIQYF | TGTGCCAGTAGTGCCTCAGGGGTAGCCAAAAACATTCAGTACTTC
NA | TRBJ2-3 | TRBD2 | TRBV5-1 | CASSTSGSPPDTQYF | TGCGCCAGTAGTACTAGCGGGAGCCCCCCAGATACGCAGTATTTT
NA | TRBJ1-2 | NA | TRBV6-5 | CASSSDGGYGYTF | TGTGCCAGCAGTTCCGACGGCGGTTATGGCTACACCTTC
once | TRBJ2-3 | TRBD2 | TRBV13 | CASSSTSGTHTQYF | TGTGCCAGCAGCTCGACTAGCGGCACTCATACGCAGTATTTT
few | TRBJ1-5 | TRBD1 | TRBV28 | CASSMGGRGRNQPQHF | TGTGCCAGCAGTATGGGGGGCAGGGGGCGTAATCAGCCCCAGCATTTT
NA | TRBJ2-7 | TRBD2 | TRBV29-1 | CSVVIGRGGEQYF | TGCAGCGTTGTGATCGGGAGGGGAGGCGAGCAGTACTTC
NA | TRBJ2-7 | TRBD1 | TRBV7-9 | CASSRLGGREQYF | TGTGCCAGCAGCCGATTAGGGGGCCGCGAGCAGTACTTC
NA | TRBJ2-1 | TRBD2 | TRBV7-9 | CASIRGGSYNEQFF | TGTGCCAGTATTCGGGGGGGTTCATACAATGAGCAGTTCTTC
NA | TRBJ1-2 | TRBD1 | TRBV5-1 | CASSDTTGVIGYGYTF | TGCGCCAGCAGCGATACGACAGGGGTGATAGGGTATGGCTACACCTTC
once | TRBJ2-6 | TRBD2 | TRBV18 | CASSPAGDHSGANVLTF | TGTGCCAGCTCGCCAGCGGGGGATCACTCTGGGGCCAACGTCCTGACTTTC
NA | TRBJ1-2 | NA | TRBV10-3 | CAISEGGNYGYTF | TGTGCCATCAGTGAAGGGGGAAACTATGGCTACACCTTC
few | TRBJ1-1 | NA | TRBV14 | CASSQYREAFF | TGTGCCAGCAGCCAATACAGGGAAGCTTTCTTT
NA | TRBJ1-6 | NA | TRBV6-5 | CASSYWQDKNSPLHF | TGTGCCAGCAGTTACTGGCAGGACAAAAATTCACCCCTCCACTTT
few | TRBJ2-7 | TRBD2 | TRBV7-2 | CASSRTGTSTSEQYF | TGTGCCAGCAGCCGGACGGGGACTAGCACCTCCGAGCAGTACTTC
NA | TRBJ2-3 | NA | TRBV7-9 | CASSQKNRADTQYF | TGTGCCAGCAGCCAAAAGAACCGGGCAGATACGCAGTATTTT
few | TRBJ2-7 | TRBD2 | TRBV30 | CAWSVGGATYEQYF | TGTGCCTGGAGTGTCGGGGGGGCGACTTACGAGCAGTACTTC
NA | TRBJ1-5 | TRBD1 | TRBV6-5 | CASSPTGHRNQPQHF | TGTGCCAGCAGCCCGACAGGGCATCGCAATCAGCCCCAGCATTTT
NA | TRBJ1-1 | TRBD1 | TRBV18 | CASSGDRGSHGTEAFF | TGTGCCAGCTCAGGGGACAGGGGATCTCATGGCACTGAAGCTTTCTTT
NA | TRBJ2-5 | TRBD1 | TRBV13 | CASSYRQGEETQYF | TGTGCCAGCAGCTACCGACAGGGGGAAGAGACCCAGTACTTC
NA | TRBJ2-7 | NA | TRBV2 | CASSVTYEQYF | TGTGCCAGCAGTGTAACCTACGAGCAGTACTTC
NA | TRBJ2-3 | TRBD1 | TRBV6-5 | CASRERGPPDTQYF | TGTGCCAGCAGGGAGAGGGGGCCCCCAGATACGCAGTATTTT
NA | TRBJ1-5 | TRBD1 | TRBV6-1 | CASSVRTGRNSNQPQHF | TGTGCCAGCAGTGTCAGGACAGGGCGAAATAGCAATCAGCCCCAGCATTTT
few | TRBJ1-1 | NA | TRBV6-6 | CASSYSTGNTEAFF | TGTGCCAGCAGTTACTCGACAGGGAACACTGAAGCTTTCTTT
NA | TRBJ1-2 | NA | TRBV28 | CASRETVNYGYTF | TGTGCCAGCAGGGAGACAGTGAACTATGGCTACACCTTC
NA | TRBJ2-1 | TRBD2 | TRBV18 | CASSSGTSGAYNEQFF | TGTGCCAGCTCTTCAGGGACTAGCGGGGCCTACAATGAGCAGTTCTTC
NA | TRBJ2-5 | NA | TRBV10-2 | CASRDPLGGQETQYF | TGCGCCAGCAGAGATCCCTTAGGGGGTCAAGAGACCCAGTACTTC
many | TRBJ2-2 | NA | TRBV4-2 | CASSQTGTSDSGLFF | TGTGCCAGCAGCCAAACCGGGACTTCAGACTCCGGCCTGTTTTTT
NA | TRBJ1-5 | NA | TRBV10-3 | CAISETENQPQHF | TGTGCCATCAGTGAGACAGAGAATCAGCCCCAGCATTTT
NA | TRBJ2-3 | TRBD2 | TRBV7-9 | CASSRDYDLIDTQYF | TGTGCCAGCAGCCGGGACTACGATCTGATAGATACGCAGTATTTT
once | TRBJ2-4 | TRBD2 | TRBV5-6 | CASSLEWGGEKNIQYF | TGTGCCAGCAGCCTAGAATGGGGAGGGGAGAAAAACATTCAGTACTTC